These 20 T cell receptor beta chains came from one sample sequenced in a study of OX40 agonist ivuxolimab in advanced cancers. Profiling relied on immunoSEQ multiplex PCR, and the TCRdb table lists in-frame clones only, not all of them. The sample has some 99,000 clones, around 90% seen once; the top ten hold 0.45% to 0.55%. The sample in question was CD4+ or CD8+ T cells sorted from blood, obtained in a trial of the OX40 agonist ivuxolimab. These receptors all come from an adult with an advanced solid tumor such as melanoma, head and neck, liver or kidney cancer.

In DNA, the CDR3 is TGTGCCAGCAGTGCGCATACTAATAACTATGGCTACACCTTC. The encoded protein is CASSAHTNNYGYTF. The chain couples TRBV6-1 to TRBJ1-2; D ambiguous. This CDR3 is 14 amino acids long. Looked up from germline, CDR1 is MNHNS and CDR2 is SASEGT. Trimming pared 4 bases from V and 1 base from J, leaving 10 bases between.

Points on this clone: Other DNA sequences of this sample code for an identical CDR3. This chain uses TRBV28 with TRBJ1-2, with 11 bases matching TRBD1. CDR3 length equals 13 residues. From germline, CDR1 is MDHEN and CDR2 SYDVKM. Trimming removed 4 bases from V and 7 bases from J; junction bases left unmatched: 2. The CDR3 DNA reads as TGTGCCAGCAGTTCGGGACAGGGGGGTGGCTACACCTTC. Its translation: CASSSGQGGGYTF.

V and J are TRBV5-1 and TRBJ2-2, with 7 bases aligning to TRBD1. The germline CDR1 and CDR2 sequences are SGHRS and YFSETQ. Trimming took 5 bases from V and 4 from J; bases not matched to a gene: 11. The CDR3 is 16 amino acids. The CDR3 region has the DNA TGCGCCAGCAGACGACCGGACAGGACAACCACCGGGGAGCTGTTTTTT. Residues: CASRRPDRTTTGELFF.

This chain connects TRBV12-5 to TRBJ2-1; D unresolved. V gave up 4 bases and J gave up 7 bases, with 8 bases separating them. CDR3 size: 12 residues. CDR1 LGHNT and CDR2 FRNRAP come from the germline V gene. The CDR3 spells CASGWATNEQFF. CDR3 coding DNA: TGTGCTAGTGGTTGGGCAACGAATGAGCAGTTCTTC.

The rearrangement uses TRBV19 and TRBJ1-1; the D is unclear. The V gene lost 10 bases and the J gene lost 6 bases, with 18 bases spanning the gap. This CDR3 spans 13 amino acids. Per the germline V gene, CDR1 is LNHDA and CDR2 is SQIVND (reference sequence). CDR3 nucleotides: TGTGCCACCCAAGGGAGACCCGGCTCTGAAGCTTTCTTT. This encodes CATQGRPGSEAFF.

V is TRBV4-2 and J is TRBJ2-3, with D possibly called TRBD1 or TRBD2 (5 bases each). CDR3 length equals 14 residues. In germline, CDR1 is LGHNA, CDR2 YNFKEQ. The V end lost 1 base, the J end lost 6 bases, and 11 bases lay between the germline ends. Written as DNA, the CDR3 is TGTGCCAGCAGCCAAGTGGGGGATCGCGATACGCAGTATTTT. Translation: CASSQVGDRDTQYF.

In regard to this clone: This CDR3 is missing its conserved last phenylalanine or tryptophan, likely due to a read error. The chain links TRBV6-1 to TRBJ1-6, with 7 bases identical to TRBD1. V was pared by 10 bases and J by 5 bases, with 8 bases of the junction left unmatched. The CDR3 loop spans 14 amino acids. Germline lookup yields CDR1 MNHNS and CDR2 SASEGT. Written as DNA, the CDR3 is TGTGCCACCGGACAGGCAGTACATAATTCACCCCTCCACCTT. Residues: CATGQAVHNSPLHL.

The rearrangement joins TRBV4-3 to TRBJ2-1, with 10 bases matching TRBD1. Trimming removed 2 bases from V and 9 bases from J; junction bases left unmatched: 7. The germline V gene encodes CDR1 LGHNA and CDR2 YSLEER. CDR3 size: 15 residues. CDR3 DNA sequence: TGCGCCAGCAGCCAACCGGGACAGGGGTATGGTGAGCAGTTCTTC. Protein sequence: CASSQPGQGYGEQFF.

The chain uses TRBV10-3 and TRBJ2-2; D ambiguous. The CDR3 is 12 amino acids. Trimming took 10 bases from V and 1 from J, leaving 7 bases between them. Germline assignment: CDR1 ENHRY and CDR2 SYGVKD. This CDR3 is CATSENTGELFF. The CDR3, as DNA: TGTGCCACTTCCGAGAACACCGGGGAGCTGTTTTTT.

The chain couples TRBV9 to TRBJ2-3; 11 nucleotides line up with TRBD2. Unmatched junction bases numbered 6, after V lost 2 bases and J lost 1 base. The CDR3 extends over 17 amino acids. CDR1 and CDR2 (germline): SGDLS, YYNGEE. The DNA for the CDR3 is TGTGCCAGCAGCGTTGGTAGCGGGGGGGCCGGCACAGATACGCAGTATTTT. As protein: CASSVGSGGAGTDTQYF.

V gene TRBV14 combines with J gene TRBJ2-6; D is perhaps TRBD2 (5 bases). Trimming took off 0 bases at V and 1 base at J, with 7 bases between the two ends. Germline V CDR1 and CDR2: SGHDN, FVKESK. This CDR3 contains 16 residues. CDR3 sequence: CASSQETGSGANVLTF. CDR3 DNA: TGTGCCAGCAGCCAAGAGACGGGGTCTGGGGCCAACGTCCTGACTTTC.

The CDR3 reads CASSYSWASRSTDTQYF. CDR3 in DNA: TGTGCCAGCAGCTATAGTTGGGCTAGCCGTAGCACAGATACGCAGTATTTT. The V call is TRBV7-2, the J call TRBJ2-3; possibly TRBD2 for D (5 bases). V gave up 4 bases and J gave up 0 bases, with 17 bases separating them. CDR1 is SGHTA, CDR2 FQGNSA, per germline. The CDR3 consists of 17 residues.

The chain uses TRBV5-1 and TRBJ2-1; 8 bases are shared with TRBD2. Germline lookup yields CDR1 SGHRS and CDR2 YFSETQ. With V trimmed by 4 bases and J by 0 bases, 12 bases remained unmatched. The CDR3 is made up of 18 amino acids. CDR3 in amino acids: CASSEILRGASSYNEQFF. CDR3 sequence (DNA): TGCGCCAGCAGCGAGATTTTGCGGGGGGCGAGCTCCTACAATGAGCAGTTCTTC.

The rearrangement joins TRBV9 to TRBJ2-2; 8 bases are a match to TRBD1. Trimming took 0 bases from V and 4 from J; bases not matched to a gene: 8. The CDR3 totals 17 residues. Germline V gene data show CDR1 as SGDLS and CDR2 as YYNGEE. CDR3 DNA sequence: TGTGCCAGCAGCGTAGCCCTCGGACAGGGAGGCACCGGGGAGCTGTTTTTT. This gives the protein CASSVALGQGGTGELFF.

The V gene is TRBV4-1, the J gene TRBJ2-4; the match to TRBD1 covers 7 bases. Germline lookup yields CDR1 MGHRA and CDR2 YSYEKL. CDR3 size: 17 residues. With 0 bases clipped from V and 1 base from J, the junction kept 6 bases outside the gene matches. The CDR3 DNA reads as TGCGCCAGCAGCCAAGATCAGGGGGTTGGGGCCAAAAACATTCAGTACTTC. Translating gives CASSQDQGVGAKNIQYF.

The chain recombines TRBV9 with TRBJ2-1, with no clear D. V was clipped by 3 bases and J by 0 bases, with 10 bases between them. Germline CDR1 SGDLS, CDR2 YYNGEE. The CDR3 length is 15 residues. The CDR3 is CASSAQEGSYNEQFF. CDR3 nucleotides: TGTGCCAGCAGCGCCCAGGAAGGCTCCTACAATGAGCAGTTCTTC.

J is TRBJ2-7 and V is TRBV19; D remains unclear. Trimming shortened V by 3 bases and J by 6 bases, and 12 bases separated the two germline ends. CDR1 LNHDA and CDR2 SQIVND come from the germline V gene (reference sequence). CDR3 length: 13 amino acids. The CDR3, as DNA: TGTGCCAGTAGTATCACAGCAAGCCCCGAGCAGTACTTC. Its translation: CASSITASPEQYF.

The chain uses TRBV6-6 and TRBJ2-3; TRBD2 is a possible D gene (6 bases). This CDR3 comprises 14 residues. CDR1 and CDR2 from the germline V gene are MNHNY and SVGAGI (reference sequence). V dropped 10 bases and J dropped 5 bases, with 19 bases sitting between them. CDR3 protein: CATQRVRNEDTQYF. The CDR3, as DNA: TGTGCCACCCAGCGGGTAAGAAACGAAGATACGCAGTATTTT.

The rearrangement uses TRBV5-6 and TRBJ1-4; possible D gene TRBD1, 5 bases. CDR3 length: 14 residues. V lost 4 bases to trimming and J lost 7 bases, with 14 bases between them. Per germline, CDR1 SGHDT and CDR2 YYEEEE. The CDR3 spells CASSAGTFGEKLFF. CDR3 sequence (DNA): TGTGCCAGCAGCGCCGGGACTTTCGGTGAAAAACTGTTTTTT.

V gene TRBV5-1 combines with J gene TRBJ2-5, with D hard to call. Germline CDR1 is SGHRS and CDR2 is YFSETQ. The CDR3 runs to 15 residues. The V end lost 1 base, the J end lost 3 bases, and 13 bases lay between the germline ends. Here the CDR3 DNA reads TGCGCCAGCAGCTTGAGTCAACCTAGTGAAGAGACCCAGTACTTC. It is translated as CASSLSQPSEETQYF.